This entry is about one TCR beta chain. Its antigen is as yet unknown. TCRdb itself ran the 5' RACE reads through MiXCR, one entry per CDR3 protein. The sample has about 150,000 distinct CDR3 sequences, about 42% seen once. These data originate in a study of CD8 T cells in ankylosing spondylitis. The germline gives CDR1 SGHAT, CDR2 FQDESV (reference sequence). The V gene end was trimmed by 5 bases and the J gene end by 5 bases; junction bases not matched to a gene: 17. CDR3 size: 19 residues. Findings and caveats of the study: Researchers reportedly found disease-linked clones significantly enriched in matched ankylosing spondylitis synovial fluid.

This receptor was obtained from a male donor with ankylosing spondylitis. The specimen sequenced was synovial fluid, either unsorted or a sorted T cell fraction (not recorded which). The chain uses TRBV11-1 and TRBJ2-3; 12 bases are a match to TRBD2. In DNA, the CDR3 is TGTGCCAGCAGCGGCATACGGCTAGCGGGAGGGCCCTCCCAAGATACGCAGTATTTT. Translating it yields CASSGIRLAGGPSQDTQYF.